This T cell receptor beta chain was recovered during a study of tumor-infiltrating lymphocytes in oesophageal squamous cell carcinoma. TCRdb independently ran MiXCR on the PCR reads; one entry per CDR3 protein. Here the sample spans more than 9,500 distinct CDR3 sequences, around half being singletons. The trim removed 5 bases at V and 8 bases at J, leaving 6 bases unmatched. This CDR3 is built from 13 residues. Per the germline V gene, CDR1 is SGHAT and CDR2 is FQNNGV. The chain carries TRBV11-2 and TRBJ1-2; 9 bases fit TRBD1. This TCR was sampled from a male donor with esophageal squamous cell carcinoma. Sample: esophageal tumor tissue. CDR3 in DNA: TGTGCCAGCAGCCGACAGGGGGAGGAGGGCTACACCTTC. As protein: CASSRQGEEGYTF.